This TCR beta chain was captured in a study of T cell changes during pregnancy in multiple sclerosis (dated by TCRdb to the late 2010s). With respect to the entire study: The study looked at changes in the T cell repertoire across pregnancy in women with multiple sclerosis.

Counted from cysteine to phenylalanine, this CDR3 has 13 amino acids. Only the CDR3 DNA stays, 39 bases, in frame from base 1. Trimming leaves V shorter by 6 bases and J shorter by 5 bases, with the junction holding 4 bases beyond the gene matches. Taken from the germline V gene, the CDR1 and CDR2 loops are ENHRY and SYGVKD. With regard to this clone: The antigen it recognizes is unknown. Base qualities were left out, and no much larger clone turns up one base away.

The library was prepared using the immunoSEQ multiplex PCR assay. TCRdb limited this immuneACCESS table to in-frame rearrangements with V and J called. A share of clones is missing; checked studies link under half to unresolved V genes, and the rest is unexplained. The sample contains 45,000 to 55,000 clones, about 90% of them found a single time. More than 0.15% of the sample is in the top ten clones. The chain is encoded by TRBV10-3 joined to TRBJ1-5; a stretch of 7 junction bases matches TRBD1. The clonotype comes from a female donor in good health, enrolled as a control in a pregnancy study. Sequences were derived from CD4+ T cells from peripheral blood mononuclear cells, sampled after pregnancy. The DNA sequence is as follows: TGTGCCATCAGACCCGACAGGGATCAGCCCCAGCATTTT. This codes for CAIRPDRDQPQHF.